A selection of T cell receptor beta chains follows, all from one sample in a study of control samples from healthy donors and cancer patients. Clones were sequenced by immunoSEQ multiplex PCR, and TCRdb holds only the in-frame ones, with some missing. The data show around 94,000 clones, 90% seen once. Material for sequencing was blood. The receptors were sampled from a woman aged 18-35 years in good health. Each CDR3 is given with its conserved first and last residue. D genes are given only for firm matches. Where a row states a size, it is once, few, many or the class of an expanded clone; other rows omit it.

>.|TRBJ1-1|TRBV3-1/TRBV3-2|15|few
TGTGCCAGCAGCCAAGGGGCCGGAAAGCGGACTGAAGCTTTCTTT
CASSQGAGKRTEAFF
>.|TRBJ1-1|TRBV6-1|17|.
TGTGCCAGCAGTGAAGAACCAGAGGGCGGGATGAACACTGAAGCTTTCTTT
CASSEEPEGGMNTEAFF
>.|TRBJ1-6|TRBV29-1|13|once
TGCAGCGCCGGAGTGGAGGGTAATTCACCCCTCCACTTT
CSAGVEGNSPLHF
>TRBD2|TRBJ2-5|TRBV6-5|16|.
TGTGCCAGCAGTTACTCGATGGTGTCGGGCGGGGGGTCCCAGTACTTC
CASSYSMVSGGGSQYF
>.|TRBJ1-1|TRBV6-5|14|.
TGTGCCAGCAGTTATAGGAGGGCTGACACTGAAGCTTTCTTT
CASSYRRADTEAFF
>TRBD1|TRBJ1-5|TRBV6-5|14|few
TGTGCCAGCAGTCAGGGGGGGGAGAATCAGCCCCAGCATTTT
CASSQGGENQPQHF
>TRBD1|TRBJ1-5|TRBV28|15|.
TGTGCCAGCAGTTGGTCAGGGGGGAGCAATCAGCCCCAGCATTTT
CASSWSGGSNQPQHF
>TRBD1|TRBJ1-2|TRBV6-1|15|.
TGTGCCAGCAGTGAAGGGGGCAGGGGGCTAGATGGCTACACCTTC
CASSEGGRGLDGYTF
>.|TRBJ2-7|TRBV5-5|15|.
TGTGCCAGCAGCCCGCGGGGGCCGGGGTCCTACGAGCAGTACTTC
CASSPRGPGSYEQYF
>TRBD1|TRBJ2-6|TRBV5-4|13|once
TGTGCCAGCAGCTTGGGGACAGGGAACGTCCTGACTTTC
CASSLGTGNVLTF
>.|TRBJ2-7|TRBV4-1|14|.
TGCGCCAGCAGCCCAATGGCCCTCTCCTACGAGCAGTACTTC
CASSPMALSYEQYF
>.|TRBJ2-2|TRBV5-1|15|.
TGCGCCAGCCATGGAGGGTCAGGGAACACCGGGGAGCTGTTTTTT
CASHGGSGNTGELFF
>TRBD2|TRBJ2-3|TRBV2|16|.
TGTGCCAGCAGCAGGACTAGCGGGGGGGCCGCAGATACGCAGTATTTT
CASSRTSGGAADTQYF
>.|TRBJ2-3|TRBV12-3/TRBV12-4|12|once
TGTGCCATTGCCAAGGTGACAGATACGCAGTATTTT
CAIAKVTDTQYF
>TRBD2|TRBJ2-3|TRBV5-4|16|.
TGTGCCAGCAGCTTGACCAGCGGGGGCGGCACAGATACGCAGTATTTT
CASSLTSGGGTDTQYF
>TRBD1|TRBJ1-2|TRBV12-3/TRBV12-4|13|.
TGTGCCAGCAGTTACAGGGGTGACTATGGCTACACCTTC
CASSYRGDYGYTF
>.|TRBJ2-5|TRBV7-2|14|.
TGTGCCAGCAGCGCCTCACGAGCGCAAGAGACCCAGTACTTC
CASSASRAQETQYF
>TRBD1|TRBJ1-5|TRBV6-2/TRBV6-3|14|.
TGTGCCAGCAGTTCAGGGACAGGGGTTCAGCCCCAGCATTTT
CASSSGTGVQPQHF
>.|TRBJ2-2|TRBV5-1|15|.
TGCGCCAGCAGCTTGGGAGGGGCGGACACCGGGGAGCTGTTTTTT
CASSLGGADTGELFF
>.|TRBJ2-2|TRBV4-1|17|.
TGCGCCAGCACCACGGCTGGGGGGATATCGAACACCGGGGAGCTGTTTTTT
CASTTAGGISNTGELFF
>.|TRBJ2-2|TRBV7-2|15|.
TGTGCCAGCACCTACTTCCGAAGCGACACCGGGGAGCTGTTTTTT
CASTYFRSDTGELFF
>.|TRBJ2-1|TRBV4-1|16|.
TGCGCCAGCAGCCAGGAGCTTGCAAGCTCCTACAATGAGCAGTTCTTC
CASSQELASSYNEQFF
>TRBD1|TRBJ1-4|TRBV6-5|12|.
TGTGCCAGCACGCAGGGGGGTGAAAAACTGTTTTTT
CASTQGGEKLFF
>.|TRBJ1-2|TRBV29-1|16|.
TGCAGCGTTGAAGATCTAGGAGGGGCAGGAAGGTATGGCTACACCTTC
CSVEDLGGAGRYGYTF
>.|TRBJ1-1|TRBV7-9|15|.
TGTGCCAGCAGCTATGGACCGGGACAGAACACTGAAGCTTTCTTT
CASSYGPGQNTEAFF
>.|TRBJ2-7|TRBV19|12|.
TGTGCCAGTAGGGGGGGCTCCTACGAGCAGTACTTC
CASRGGSYEQYF
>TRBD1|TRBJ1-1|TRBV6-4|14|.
TGTGCCAGCAGTGACCCTCACAGGGGCACTGAAGCTTTCTTT
CASSDPHRGTEAFF
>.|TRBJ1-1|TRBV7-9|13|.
TGTGCCAGCAATGGGGGAGATCACACTGAAGCTTTCTTT
CASNGGDHTEAFF
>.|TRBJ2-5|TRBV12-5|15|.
TGTGCTAGTGGGCGAGGGGGATTCCTTGAAGAGACCCAGTACTTC
CASGRGGFLEETQYF
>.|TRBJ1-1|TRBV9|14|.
TGTGCCAGCAGTCCGGGGTTCTTGAACACTGAAGCTTTCTTT
CASSPGFLNTEAFF
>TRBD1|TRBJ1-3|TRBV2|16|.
TGTGCCAGCAGTGAAACAGGGGGCGCGGGAGGAAACACCATATATTTT
CASSETGGAGGNTIYF
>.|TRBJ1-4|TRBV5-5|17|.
TGTGCCAGCAGCTTGGCCTGGAGAGCTGCAACTAATGAAAAACTGTTTTTT
CASSLAWRAATNEKLFF
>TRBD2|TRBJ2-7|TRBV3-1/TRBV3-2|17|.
TGTGCCAGCAGCCTCGGGACTAGCGGGGGGGCAGGCTACGAGCAGTACTTC
CASSLGTSGGAGYEQYF
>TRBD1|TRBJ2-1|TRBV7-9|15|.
TGTGCCAGCAGACCAGACAGGGGCTCTCTAATTGAGCAGTTCTTC
CASRPDRGSLIEQFF
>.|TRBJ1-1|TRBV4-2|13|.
TGTGCCAGCAGCCAAGATGAAAGGGCTGAAGCTTTCTTT
CASSQDERAEAFF
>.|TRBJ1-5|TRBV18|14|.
TGTGCCAGCCACCCAACAGGTCCCGGGCAGCCCCAGCATTTT
CASHPTGPGQPQHF
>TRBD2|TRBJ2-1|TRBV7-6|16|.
TGTGCCAGCAGCTTAGATAGCGGGGAGACCTACAATGAGCAGTTCTTC
CASSLDSGETYNEQFF
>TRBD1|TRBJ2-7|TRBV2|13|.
TGTGCCAGCAGTGTAGACAGGGTCCACGAGCAGTACTTC
CASSVDRVHEQYF
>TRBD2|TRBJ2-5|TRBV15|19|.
TGTGCCACCAGACCGGGACTAGCGGGGAGCTCGCACGTCGGGGAGACCCAGTACTTC
CATRPGLAGSSHVGETQYF
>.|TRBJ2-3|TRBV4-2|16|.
TGTGCCAGCAGCCAAGGGACGAGACGAAGCACAGATACGCAGTATTTT
CASSQGTRRSTDTQYF
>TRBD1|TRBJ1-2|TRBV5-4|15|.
TGTGCCAGCAGCCCCGGACAGGGGGGATTGGGTGGCTACACCTTC
CASSPGQGGLGGYTF
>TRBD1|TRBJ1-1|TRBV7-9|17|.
TGTGCCAGCAGCTTAGACGGCGTCAGGAGGGGGCCCACTGAAGCTTTCTTT
CASSLDGVRRGPTEAFF
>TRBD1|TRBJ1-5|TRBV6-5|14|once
TGTGCCAGCAGCCGGGACAGCTCAAATCAGCCCCAGCATTTT
CASSRDSSNQPQHF
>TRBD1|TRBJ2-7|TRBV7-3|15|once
TGTGCCAGCAGCATGGGACAGCTAGACCCCTACGAGCAGTACTTC
CASSMGQLDPYEQYF
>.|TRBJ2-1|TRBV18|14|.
TGTGCCAGCTCTGCGGATGGGGGACACAATGAGCAGTTCTTC
CASSADGGHNEQFF
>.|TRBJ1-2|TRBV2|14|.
TGTGCCAGCAGTGTGACCTCTGCTAACTATGGCTACACCTTC
CASSVTSANYGYTF
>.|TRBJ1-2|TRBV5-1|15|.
TGCGCCACCCCCTCGTGGGCTTATACTAACTATGGCTACACCTTC
CATPSWAYTNYGYTF
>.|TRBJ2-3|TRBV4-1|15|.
TGCGCCAGCAGCCAAGCCGGGACCTGGGCAGATACGCAGTATTTT
CASSQAGTWADTQYF
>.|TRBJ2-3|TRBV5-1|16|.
TGCGCCAGCAGCTGGGCTAAGATGTTTAGCACAGATACGCAGTATTTT
CASSWAKMFSTDTQYF
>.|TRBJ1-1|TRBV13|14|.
TGTGCCAGCAGCCAAGCGACGGGCGACACTGAAGCTTTCTTT
CASSQATGDTEAFF
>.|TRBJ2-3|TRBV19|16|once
TGTGCCAGTAGTATCCTTCTCGACAGGCCCACAGATACGCAGTATTTT
CASSILLDRPTDTQYF
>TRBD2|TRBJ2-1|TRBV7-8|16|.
TGTGCCAGCAGCTTAGTAGGGCTAGCGGGTTACAATGAGCAGTTCTTC
CASSLVGLAGYNEQFF
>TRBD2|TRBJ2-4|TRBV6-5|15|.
TGTGCCAGCAGTCAGGGACTAGCGGGAAAAAACATTCAGTACTTC
CASSQGLAGKNIQYF
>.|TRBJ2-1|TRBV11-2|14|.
TGTGCCGCAGGTGGGATTAGCTCCTACAATGAGCAGTTCTTC
CAAGGISSYNEQFF
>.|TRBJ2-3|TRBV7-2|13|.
TGTGCCAGCAGCCCCCCTGTGACAGATACGCAGTATTTT
CASSPPVTDTQYF
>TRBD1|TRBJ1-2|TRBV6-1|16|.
TGTGCCAGCAGTGAATTCCCCGGGACAGGGAACTATGGCTACACCTTC
CASSEFPGTGNYGYTF
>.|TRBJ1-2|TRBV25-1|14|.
TGTGCCAGCAGCCCCCTCGAGGGGAATGATGGCTACACCTTC
CASSPLEGNDGYTF